This passage covers 20 T cell receptor beta chains from one sample sequenced in a study of shared clonotypes between healthy human individuals. The table came from immunoSEQ multiplex PCR; TCRdb's copy has only in-frame clones and leaves some out. The sample holds 2 million to 3 million clones, over 85% seen once. The sample comprised naive CD4+ T cells from PBMCs. Sample subset: CD45RA+ positively selected. The receptor set was obtained from a man between 18 and 35 years old in good health. Some clones in this sample may be carry-over from other donors' samples.

This rearrangement joins TRBV6-5 to TRBJ1-5; D gene unclear. Trimming removed 5 bases from V and 0 bases from J, with 11 bases in between. Germline V gives CDR1 MNHEY, CDR2 SVGAGI. This CDR3 has 15 residues. The CDR3 coding sequence is TGTGCCAGCAGTCCTATGGCCCTTAGCAATCAGCCCCAGCATTTT. Its translation: CASSPMALSNQPQHF.

The chain recombines TRBV18 with TRBJ1-5; D unresolved. V gave up 8 bases and J gave up 5 bases, with 13 bases separating them. Germline V gene sequence: CDR1 KGHSH, CDR2 LQKENI. The CDR3 contains 13 residues. Written as DNA, the CDR3 is TGTGCCAGCGCCCCGGACGGGGATCAGCCCCAGCATTTT. Encoded protein: CASAPDGDQPQHF. Variable domain in full (rest from reference TRBV18 and TRBJ1-5): NAGVMQNPRHLVRRRGQEARLRCSPMKGHSHVYWYRQLPEEGLKFMVYLQKENIIDESGMPKERFSAEFPKEGPSILRIQQVVRGDSAAYFCASAPDGDQPQHFGDGTRLSIL.

In regard to this clone: The same CDR3 arises from other DNA sequences in this sample as well. CDR3 sequence: CASSLGTSGDTQYF. In nucleotides, the CDR3 is TGTGCCAGCAGCTTAGGGACTAGTGGAGATACGCAGTATTTT. The chain has TRBV7-2 and TRBJ2-3; the match to TRBD2 covers 7 bases. V dropped 1 base and J dropped 5; count of bases not matched to a gene: 3. The CDR3 is 14 amino acids. Germline CDR1 and CDR2: SGHTA and FQGNSA.

The chain employs TRBV6-5 and TRBJ2-7; perhaps TRBD1 as D (6 bases). Germline V CDR1 and CDR2: MNHEY, SVGAGI. V lost 5 bases and J 5 bases, leaving 16 bases between the germline ends. The CDR3 totals 14 residues. The CDR3 nucleotides read TGTGCCAGCAGTCGAGGGGGAGCGAAAAACGAGCAGTACTTC. Amino acid sequence: CASSRGGAKNEQYF.

For this clone: At the DNA level, this CDR3 is encoded by other sequences in the same sample as well. V gene TRBV5-4 combines with J gene TRBJ1-3; maybe TRBD1 (5 bases). CDR1 SGHNT and CDR2 YYREEE come from the germline V gene (reference sequence). The CDR3 extends over 15 amino acids. The V gene lost 2 bases and the J gene lost 0 bases, with 9 bases spanning the gap. The CDR3 DNA reads TGTGCCAGCAGCTTAGGGACGGGCTCTGGAAACACCATATATTTT. It is translated as CASSLGTGSGNTIYF.

The CDR3 spells CASSLWVAGGENEQFF. The CDR3 nucleotides read TGTGCCAGCAGCTTATGGGTAGCGGGAGGGGAGAATGAGCAGTTCTTC. The chain uses TRBV7-9 and TRBJ2-1; 11 nucleotides agree with TRBD2. V gave up 2 bases and J gave up 7 bases; unmatched junction bases: 7. CDR1 is SEHNR, CDR2 FQNEAQ, per germline (reference sequence). The CDR3 has 16 residues. The full variable domain, rest sourced from reference TRBV7-9 and TRBJ2-1, is DTGVSQNPRHKITKRGQNVTFRCDPISEHNRLYWYRQTLGQGPEFLTYFQNEAQLEKSRLLSDRFSAERPKGSFSTLEIQRTEQGDSAMYLCASSLWVAGGENEQFFGPGTRLTVL.

This chain connects TRBV30 to TRBJ2-2; TRBD2 agrees at 14 bases. V lost 3 bases, J lost 6 bases, and 6 bases stayed unmatched. The germline V gene has CDR1 GTSNPN and CDR2 SVGIG (reference sequence). The CDR3 covers 16 residues. The CDR3, as DNA: TGTGCCTGGAGGGGACTAGCGGGAGATGTAGCCGGGGAGCTGTTTTTT. Residues: CAWRGLAGDVAGELFF.

The chain recombines TRBV11-2 with TRBJ2-5, with 9 bases identical to TRBD1. The CDR3 totals 16 residues. J was trimmed by 4 bases and V by 2 bases; bases with no gene match: 8. CDR1 is SGHAT, CDR2 FQNNGV, per germline. The CDR3 region is CASSLPLGQGLETQYF. The CDR3 nucleotides are TGTGCCAGCAGCTTACCTCTGGGACAGGGCCTAGAGACCCAGTACTTC.

A note on this clone: Other DNA sequences within the sample encode an identical CDR3. This chain joins TRBV4-3 and TRBJ2-7, with D possibly being TRBD2 (5 bases). Deletions cut 0 bases from V and 2 bases from J, with 8 bases between. This CDR3 is 14 amino acids long. The germline V gene encodes CDR1 LGHNA and CDR2 YSLEER. CDR3 coding DNA: TGCGCCAGCAGCCAAGAACCACTAGCCTACGAGCAGTACTTC. This sequence encodes CASSQEPLAYEQYF.

The chain recombines TRBV28 with TRBJ2-7; no definite D call. With 2 bases removed from V and 7 bases from J, the gap between germline ends came to 18 bases. Germline V gene data show CDR1 as MDHEN and CDR2 as SYDVKM. The CDR3 has 15 residues. CDR3 residues: CASSLPQALSREQYF. The CDR3 bases are TGTGCCAGCAGTTTACCCCAGGCCCTCTCTAGGGAGCAGTACTTC.

This chain links TRBV14 with TRBJ1-2; TRBD1 is a possible D gene (5 bases). The CDR3 is 16 residues long. V was pared by 1 base and J by 7 bases, with 19 bases between. Germline V gene lookup returns CDR1 SGHDN and CDR2 FVKESK. CDR3 sequence (DNA): TGTGCCAGCAGCCAAGGTGGGGGTCCTGGGTTGCGTGGCTACACCTTC. It specifies CASSQGGGPGLRGYTF.

The rearrangement uses TRBV4-2 and TRBJ2-7, with no clear D. V lost 1 base, J lost 2 bases, and 9 bases lay in between. The CDR3 spans 14 residues. Germline CDR1 LGHNA, CDR2 YNFKEQ. CDR3 region: CASSQALATYEQYF. DNA for the CDR3: TGTGCCAGCAGCCAAGCGCTGGCAACCTACGAGCAGTACTTC.

The chain couples TRBV6-5 to TRBJ2-1; 10 bases are shared with TRBD2. CDR3 length: 16 amino acids. Germline V gives CDR1 MNHEY, CDR2 SVGAGI. J was trimmed by 6 bases and V by 2 bases; bases with no gene match: 7. Here the CDR3 reads CASSYQAGGGRNEQFF. CDR3 sequence (DNA): TGTGCCAGCAGTTACCAAGCGGGAGGGGGGCGCAATGAGCAGTTCTTC.

This chain joins TRBV28 and TRBJ1-5; D gene unclear. The germline V gene encodes CDR1 MDHEN and CDR2 SYDVKM. V was trimmed by 8 bases and J by 5 bases, leaving 19 bases between them. The CDR3 runs 15 residues. The CDR3 sequence is CASQLGGLGDQPQHF. As DNA, the CDR3 is TGTGCCAGCCAACTGGGCGGCCTGGGAGATCAGCCCCAGCATTTT.

The J gene is TRBJ1-4, the V gene TRBV4-1; 8 nucleotides agree with TRBD1. CDR1 MGHRA and CDR2 YSYEKL come from the germline V gene. Germline trimming cut 1 base from V and 0 bases from J; bases unmatched to any gene: 7. This CDR3 has 18 amino acids. In nucleotides, the CDR3 is TGCGCCAGCAGCCAAGGGACAGGGTTCCGTGCAACTAATGAAAAACTGTTTTTT. It codes for CASSQGTGFRATNEKLFF.

The table lists this clone with a count of one. V usage is TRBV5-6 and J usage is TRBJ1-1; D is unclear. Deletions cut 5 bases from V and 0 bases from J, with 11 bases between. This CDR3 region has 14 residues. Germline V gene lookup returns CDR1 SGHDT and CDR2 YYEEEE. The CDR3 sequence: CASSEVGMNTEAFF. Here the CDR3 DNA reads TGTGCCAGCAGTGAGGTGGGTATGAACACTGAAGCTTTCTTT. The whole variable domain, remainder taken from reference TRBV5-6 and TRBJ1-1, is DAGVTQSPTHLIKTRGQQVTLRCSPKSGHDTVSWYQQALGQGPQFIFQYYEEEERQRGNFPDRFSGHQFPNYSSELNVNALLLGDSALYLCASSEVGMNTEAFFGQGTRLTVV.

The DNA of the CDR3 is TGTGCCACCACCCGGGGGGCGGGAGAAACCTACGAGCAGTACTTC. This encodes CATTRGAGETYEQYF. This rearrangement joins TRBV6-1 to TRBJ2-5, with D possibly matching TRBD2 (7 bases). The J call could be wrong; TRBJ2-7 is a better fit for the DNA end. The germline gives CDR1 MNHNS, CDR2 SASEGT. This CDR3 region has 15 residues.

V and J are TRBV7-2 and TRBJ2-3; a weak D match, TRBD2 (6 bases). Trimming cost V 5 bases and J 6 bases, with 21 bases left between them. The CDR3 has 16 residues. CDR1 and CDR2 from the germline V gene are SGHTA and FQGNSA. CDR3: CASSVTSFSLVDTQYF. The CDR3 DNA is TGTGCCAGCAGCGTCACTAGCTTCTCTCTCGTGGATACGCAGTATTTT.

The DNA of the CDR3 is TGTGCCAGCTCGAGGGGGGCTCCGTCCTACGAGCAGTACTTC. Residues: CASSRGAPSYEQYF. The gene calls are TRBV28 and TRBJ2-7; D could derive from TRBD1 or TRBD2 (6 bases each). V was clipped by 8 bases and J by 1 base, with 15 bases between them. The CDR3 has 14 amino acids. Germline loops: CDR1 MDHEN, CDR2 SYDVKM. The complete variable domain, with remaining parts taken from reference TRBV28 and TRBJ2-7, reads DVKVTQSSRYLVKRTGEKVFLECVQDMDHENMFWYRQDPGLGLRLIYFSYDVKMKEKGDIPEGYSVSREKKERFSLILESASTNQTSMYLCASSRGAPSYEQYFGPGTRLTVT.

In nucleotides, the CDR3 is TGCGCCAGCAGCTTGGCCAGGGTTGTGGAGACCCAGTACTTC. Amino acids: CASSLARVVETQYF. This sequence joins TRBV5-1 and TRBJ2-5, with D perhaps matching TRBD1 (5 bases). V gave up 0 bases and J gave up 5 bases, with 11 bases separating them. CDR1 and CDR2 (germline): SGHRS, YFSETQ. There are 14 residues in the CDR3.